This TCR beta chain originates from a study of CD8+CD57+ T cells in acquired aplastic anemia. Study-wide background: The mean DNA yield obtained from sorted CD4+ and CD8+ cells came to about 3 ug.

This clonotype was found many times. Its antigen is not identified. Study conclusions and caveats: Patients did not significantly differ from controls in CD8+ Simpson's diversity. Common to patients and controls were roughly 30 CD8+ CDR3 sequences.

Genomic DNA acted as the template from which TCR beta VDJ combination and CDR3 sequence profiling were carried out. TCRdb ran MiXCR on the reads and lists one entry per CDR3 protein. The data show 300,000 or so distinct CDR3 sequences, 55% to 60% seen once. The CDR3 is made up of 17 amino acids. V was pared by 7 bases and J by 2 bases, with 22 bases between. Germline assignment: CDR1 PRHDT and CDR2 FYEKMQ (reference sequence). The sequencing sample was made of sorted CD4+, CD8+, or CD8+CD57+ T cells (not recorded which) from PBMCs. The chain uses TRBV13 and TRBJ2-3; a weak D match, TRBD2 (6 bases). This receptor was taken from a human donor with severe aplastic anemia or a healthy control (not recorded which). CDR3 sequence reads: CASNFHRRGLYTDTQYF. CDR3 nucleotides: TGTGCCAGCAACTTTCACCGGAGGGGACTTTACACAGATACGCAGTATTTT.